One sample yielded the 21 T cell receptor beta chains listed below, sequenced in a study of blood T cell repertoires in COVID-19 (dated by TCRdb to 2020 to 2022). Library creation used the immunoSEQ multiplex PCR assay. This immuneACCESS table, as held by TCRdb, lists in-frame sequences with V and J called but not all clones. Of the missing ones, under half trace to an unresolved V gene in checked studies; the others have no known cause. Counted in this sample were fewer than 450,000 clones; approximately 84% of them appeared once. The top ten clones comprise roughly 1% of the sample. The sample consisted of PBMCs or T cells enriched from blood (not recorded which). All receptors come from a young woman who had recovered from COVID-19.

The J gene is TRBJ2-2, the V gene TRBV12-3 or TRBV12-4, with TRBD1 matching over 8 bases. This CDR3 region has 13 residues. With 6 bases clipped from V and 7 bases from J, the junction kept 4 bases outside the gene matches. The CDR3 sequence: CASRTGVNGELFF. CDR3 nucleotide sequence: TGTGCCAGCAGGACAGGGGTAAACGGGGAGCTGTTTTTT.

This rearrangement joins TRBV7-9 to TRBJ2-5; D perhaps matches TRBD1 (5 bases). CDR1 is SEHNR and CDR2 is FQNEAQ in the germline V gene (reference sequence). The CDR3 has 15 residues. Trimming took 3 bases from V and 3 from J, leaving 14 bases between them. CDR3 in amino acids: CASSFPSGSEETQYF. The CDR3 nucleotides are TGTGCCAGCAGCTTTCCATCAGGGTCGGAAGAGACCCAGTACTTC. The entire variable domain, with the rest obtained from reference TRBV7-9 and TRBJ2-5, is as follows: DTGVSQNPRHKITKRGQNVTFRCDPISEHNRLYWYRQTLGQGPEFLTYFQNEAQLEKSRLLSDRFSAERPKGSFSTLEIQRTEQGDSAMYLCASSFPSGSEETQYFGPGTRLLVL.

V gene TRBV6-2 or TRBV6-3 combines with J gene TRBJ1-1; D gene ambiguous. CDR1 is MNHEY and CDR2 is SVGEGT in the germline V gene. The CDR3 runs 12 residues. V dropped 4 bases and J dropped 3 bases, with 6 bases sitting between them. The CDR3: CASSSFDTEAFF. The CDR3 DNA sequence: TGTGCCAGCAGTTCCTTTGACACTGAAGCTTTCTTT.

The J gene is TRBJ1-6, the V gene TRBV6-5; D gene unclear. The CDR3 length is 13 residues. Germline V lookup: CDR1 MNHEY, CDR2 SVGAGI. V was clipped by 7 bases and J by 9 bases, with 13 bases between them. For the CDR3, the DNA is TGTGCCAGCACCTCCCTTCGGGGTTCACCCCTCCACTTT. Translated, it gives CASTSLRGSPLHF.

J is TRBJ1-1 and V is TRBV2; D gene unclear. Trimming removed 3 bases from V and 1 base from J, with 6 bases in between. This CDR3 spans 13 amino acids. Per the germline V gene, CDR1 is SNHLY and CDR2 is FYNNEI. DNA for the CDR3: TGTGCCAGCAGTGAGTGGAGGAACACTGAAGCTTTCTTT. It encodes CASSEWRNTEAFF.

The rearrangement uses TRBV19 and TRBJ1-5, with TRBD1 matching 8 bases. Germline V gene sequence: CDR1 LNHDA, CDR2 SQIVND (reference sequence). There are 15 residues in the CDR3. The ends lost 4 bases at V and 7 bases at J; junction bases unmatched: 9. The CDR3 region is CASSRGRGLPQPQHF. In DNA form, the CDR3 reads TGTGCCAGTAGTAGGGGCAGGGGGCTGCCGCAGCCCCAGCATTTT.

J is TRBJ2-3 and V is TRBV10-2; 9 bases match TRBD2. Germline trimming cut 6 bases from V and 5 bases from J; bases unmatched to any gene: 6. Germline V CDR1 and CDR2: WSHSY, SAAADI. The CDR3 loop spans 14 amino acids. DNA for the CDR3: TGCGCCAGCAGGGGGATAGCGGGGGTAGATACGCAGTATTTT. It encodes CASRGIAGVDTQYF.

As concerns this clone: Mismatch with germline at one junction end may stem from a read error. The V gene is TRBV7-9, the J gene TRBJ1-3; 9 positions agree with TRBD1. The CDR3 has 16 residues. Germline V lookup: CDR1 SEHNR, CDR2 FQNEAQ (reference sequence). CDR3 amino acids: CASSTPTGGSGNTIYF. In nucleotides, the CDR3 is TGTGCCAGCAGCACCCCGACAGGGGGATCTGGTAACACCATATATTTT.

The gene calls are TRBV6-5 and TRBJ1-1; maybe TRBD1 (6 bases). The CDR3 consists of 14 residues. V was shortened by 5 bases and J by 1 base, with 11 bases between the two germline ends. Germline V gene data show CDR1 as MNHEY and CDR2 as SVGAGI. This CDR3 reads CASSIEDRNTEAFF. In nucleotides, the CDR3 is TGTGCCAGCAGTATAGAGGACAGGAACACTGAAGCTTTCTTT.

This chain links TRBV19 with TRBJ1-5; TRBD1 matches 11 bases. The CDR3 is made up of 14 amino acids. V shed 5 bases, J shed 6 bases, and the junction held 3 bases outside the gene matches. Germline V gene sequence: CDR1 LNHDA, CDR2 SQIVND (reference sequence). The CDR3 sequence: CASSGQGAGQPQHF. In nucleotides, the CDR3 is TGTGCCAGTAGTGGACAGGGGGCTGGTCAGCCCCAGCATTTT.

The chain is built from TRBV14 and TRBJ1-6; no reliable D call. Trimming removed 0 bases at V and 0 bases at J, with 9 bases between. The germline gives CDR1 SGHDN, CDR2 FVKESK. The CDR3 has 17 amino acids. The DNA for the CDR3 is TGTGCCAGCAGCCAAGACCCACTGAGCTCCTATAATTCACCCCTCCACTTT. This sequence encodes CASSQDPLSSYNSPLHF.

This chain links TRBV3-1 (or the pseudogene TRBV3-2) with TRBJ1-6, with TRBD1 identical over 9 bases. Trimming removed 8 bases from V and 7 bases from J; junction bases left unmatched: 3. CDR3 length equals 13 residues. The germline gives CDR1 LGHDT, CDR2 YNNKEL (reference sequence). The CDR3 sequence: CASAGTGNSPLHF. The CDR3 DNA sequence: TGTGCCAGCGCCGGGACAGGGAATTCACCCCTCCACTTT.

The chain is built from TRBV20-1 and TRBJ1-1; perhaps TRBD1 as D (6 bases). V shed 3 bases and J shed 1 base, with 12 bases lying between them. This CDR3 is built from 14 residues. Germline V lookup: CDR1 DFQATT, CDR2 SNEGSKA (reference sequence). CDR3 sequence reads: CSASKGGPNTEAFF. The CDR3 nucleotides are TGCAGTGCTAGTAAAGGGGGACCGAACACTGAAGCTTTCTTT.

In its sample, this clone was seen once. Other DNA sequences in the same sample also yield this CDR3. The chain carries TRBV10-3 and TRBJ2-3; 11 positions agree with TRBD1. V shed 9 bases and J 3 bases; nucleotides not matched to a gene: 5. Germline V gene lookup returns CDR1 ENHRY and CDR2 SYGVKD. This CDR3 contains 14 residues. The CDR3 nucleotides read TGTGCCATTACCGGGACAGGGGGTACAGATACGCAGTATTTT. This codes for CAITGTGGTDTQYF.

This clone is a singleton in its sample. The chain carries TRBV6-5 and TRBJ2-5; TRBD1 matches 9 bases. V gave up 5 bases and J gave up 5 bases; unmatched junction bases: 6. This CDR3 comprises 14 residues. Germline loops: CDR1 MNHEY, CDR2 SVGAGI. CDR3 nucleotide sequence: TGTGCCAGCAGTCCGGGACAGGGAGCGGAGACCCAGTACTTC. Its protein is CASSPGQGAETQYF.

V is TRBV5-4 and J is TRBJ2-7; 7 bases line up with TRBD2. V was pared by 10 bases and J by 3 bases, with 13 bases of the junction left unmatched. This CDR3 spans 14 amino acids. The germline gives CDR1 SGHNT, CDR2 YYREEE (reference sequence). The CDR3 spells CAAGREGPYYEQYF. DNA for the CDR3: TGTGCCGCGGGCAGGGAGGGACCCTACTACGAGCAGTACTTC.

This chain links TRBV10-1 with TRBJ2-1; 11 positions agree with TRBD2. With 4 bases clipped from V and 1 base from J, the junction kept 0 bases outside the gene matches. Germline CDR1 WNHNN, CDR2 SYGVQD (reference sequence). The CDR3 runs 15 residues. The CDR3 DNA follows: TGCGCCAGCAGTGGGACTAGCGGGTCCTACAATGAGCAGTTCTTC. Translation gives CASSGTSGSYNEQFF.

V and J are TRBV5-1 and TRBJ2-7; 8 positions match TRBD1. The germline gives CDR1 SGHRS, CDR2 YFSETQ. The CDR3 is made up of 14 amino acids. Trimming cost V 1 base and J 3 bases; bases outside gene matches: 3. CDR3 loop: CASSLSTGDYEQYF. The DNA for the CDR3 is TGCGCCAGCAGCTTGTCGACAGGGGACTACGAGCAGTACTTC.

The chain uses TRBV6-5 and TRBJ2-1, with D possibly matching TRBD2 (5 bases). The CDR3 covers 13 residues. Trimming removed 5 bases at V and 3 bases at J, with 8 bases between. From germline, CDR1 is MNHEY and CDR2 SVGAGI. CDR3 protein: CASSSRDYNEQFF. The CDR3 DNA is TGTGCCAGCAGTAGCCGGGACTACAATGAGCAGTTCTTC.

The V and J genes are TRBV30 and TRBJ1-6, with 10 bases lining up with TRBD1. V shed 8 bases, J shed 6 bases, and the junction held 7 bases outside the gene matches. The CDR3 runs 14 residues. Germline-derived CDR1 and CDR2 are GTSNPN and SVGIG (reference sequence). In DNA form, the CDR3 reads TGTGCCGGGAAGACAGGGGGCTTTAATTCACCCCTCCACTTT. Its translation: CAGKTGGFNSPLHF.

The chain uses TRBV11-2 and TRBJ1-3; perhaps TRBD1 as D (5 bases). CDR1 is SGHAT, CDR2 FQNNGV, per germline. The CDR3 has 18 residues. Trimming left V 0 bases short and J 2 bases short, with 17 bases between. CDR3 in DNA: TGTGCCAGCAGCTTAGATCGCATGGGGCTAGGAACTGGAAACACCATATATTTT. Translating it yields CASSLDRMGLGTGNTIYF.